The 10 T cell receptor beta chains in this list originate from one sample, sequenced in a study of blood T cell repertoires in COVID-19. This table comes from immunoSEQ multiplex PCR, and its TCRdb copy is limited to in-frame clones, with some not included. The table lists about 140,000 clones, 80% to 90% of them singletons, with 3% in the top ten. The sample was peripheral blood. The receptors stem from a woman aged 55-75 years with active COVID-19.

The genes are TRBV18 and TRBJ1-5, with D possibly matching TRBD1 (6 bases). The CDR3 runs 15 residues. Trimming left V 0 bases short and J 6 bases short, with 12 bases between. Germline CDR1 is KGHSH and CDR2 is LQKENI. The DNA of the CDR3 is TGTGCCAGCTCACCACCGGGGGGGGGCGCTCAGCCCCAGCATTTT. Protein sequence: CASSPPGGGAQPQHF.

The chain links TRBV7-3 to TRBJ2-3; D call uncertain. Germline V CDR1 and CDR2: SGHTA, FQGTGA. The CDR3 consists of 16 residues. Trimming left V 6 bases short and J 5 bases short, with 21 bases between. CDR3 nucleotide sequence: TGTGCCAGCAGACGAATGAAAAGAGGCGAGGAAGATACGCAGTATTTT. Its translation is CASRRMKRGEEDTQYF.

V is TRBV5-1 and J is TRBJ1-4; 7 nucleotides agree with TRBD1. Germline V lookup: CDR1 SGHRS, CDR2 YFSETQ. The CDR3 contains 14 residues. J lost 4 bases, V lost 4 bases, and 4 bases had no gene match. The CDR3 is CASSIRQGNEKLFF. The CDR3 DNA reads TGCGCCAGCAGCATTCGACAGGGTAATGAAAAACTGTTTTTT.

The chain joins TRBV7-8 to TRBJ1-6; no firm D call. Deletions cut 1 base from V and 0 bases from J, with 4 bases between. The CDR3 runs to 15 residues. CDR1 and CDR2 (germline): SGHVS, FQNEAQ. CDR3 amino acids: CASSLGSSYNSPLHF. Written as DNA, the CDR3 is TGTGCCAGCAGCTTAGGGAGCTCCTATAATTCACCCCTCCACTTT.

V gene TRBV18 combines with J gene TRBJ2-1, with D possibly being TRBD1 (5 bases). Germline-derived CDR1 and CDR2 are KGHSH and LQKENI. Trimming shortened V by 2 bases and J by 8 bases, and 13 bases separated the two germline ends. The CDR3 length is 14 residues. CDR3 coding DNA: TGTGCCAGCTCACCAAGGCAGGGCGAGGATGAGCAGTTCTTC. It translates to CASSPRQGEDEQFF.

The CDR3 spells CASSFQGLYEQYF. CDR3 bases: TGTGCCAGCAGCTTTCAGGGTTTGTACGAGCAGTACTTC. The chain couples TRBV5-6 to TRBJ2-7; a possible D gene is TRBD1 (5 bases). The CDR3 covers 13 residues. Between the trimmed V and J ends, which lost 2 bases and 4 bases, there was a span of 10 bases. Germline V CDR1 and CDR2: SGHDT, YYEEEE.

The CDR3 region has the DNA TGTGCCAGCAGCCAACAGGGGTATGGCTACACCTTC. Encoded protein: CASSQQGYGYTF. The chain links TRBV28 to TRBJ1-2; 7 nucleotides align to TRBD1. Trimming cost V 6 bases and J 5 bases; bases outside gene matches: 3. The CDR3 runs 12 residues. Germline lookup yields CDR1 MDHEN and CDR2 SYDVKM.

The chain uses TRBV3-1 (or the pseudogene TRBV3-2) and TRBJ2-1; the match to TRBD2 covers 12 bases. Germline CDR1 LGHDT, CDR2 YNNKEL (reference sequence). Trimming cost V 6 bases and J 3 bases; bases outside gene matches: 12. The CDR3 contains 18 residues. The chain's CDR3 is CASSPLTSGGYFYNEQFF. The CDR3 nucleotides are TGTGCCAGCAGTCCCCTGACTAGCGGGGGATATTTCTACAATGAGCAGTTCTTC.

This rearrangement joins TRBV23-1 to TRBJ1-1; TRBD1 is a possible D gene (6 bases). TRBV23-1 is an ORF, with its function uncertain. The V end was cut by 1 base, the J end by 11 bases, with 11 bases between. The CDR3 is 12 amino acids. In DNA form, the CDR3 reads TGCGCCAGCAGTCAATGGGAGACAGGCGCTTTCTTT. Translating it yields CASSQWETGAFF.

CDR3: CAISPGTGNYGYTF. DNA for the CDR3: TGTGCCATCAGTCCAGGGACAGGGAACTATGGCTACACCTTC. This sequence joins TRBV10-3 and TRBJ1-2, with 9 nucleotides matching TRBD1. There are 14 residues in the CDR3. The V segment lost 5 bases and the J segment 2 bases; nucleotides outside the gene matches: 3. Germline CDR1 and CDR2: ENHRY and SYGVKD.